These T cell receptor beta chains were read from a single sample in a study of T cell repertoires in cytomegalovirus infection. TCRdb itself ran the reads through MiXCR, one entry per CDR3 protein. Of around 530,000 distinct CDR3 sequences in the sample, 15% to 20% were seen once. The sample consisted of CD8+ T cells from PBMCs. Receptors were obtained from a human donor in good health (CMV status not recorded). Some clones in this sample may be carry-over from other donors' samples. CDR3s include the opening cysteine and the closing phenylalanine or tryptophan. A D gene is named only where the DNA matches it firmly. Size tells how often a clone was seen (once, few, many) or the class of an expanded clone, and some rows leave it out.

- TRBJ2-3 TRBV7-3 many TGTGCCAGCAGCGACACAAGCACAGATACGCAGTATTTT CASSDTSTDTQYF
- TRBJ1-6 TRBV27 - TGTGCCAGCAGTTTTGCACAGACGTATAATTCACCCCTCCACTTT CASSFAQTYNSPLHF
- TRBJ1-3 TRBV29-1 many TGCAGCGTCCTGACAGGCTCTGGAAACACCATATATTTT CSVLTGSGNTIYF
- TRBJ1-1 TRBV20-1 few TGCAGTGCTCCAGACACCTTAGACACTGAAGCTTTCTTT CSAPDTLDTEAFF
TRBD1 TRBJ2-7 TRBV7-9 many TGTGCCAGCAGCTATTACAGGGGGCGGACCTACGAGCAGTACTTC CASSYYRGRTYEQYF
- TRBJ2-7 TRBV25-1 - TGTGCCAGCAGTGAATATGGGGAAACCCCCTACGAGCAGTACTTC CASSEYGETPYEQYF
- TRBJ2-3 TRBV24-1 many TGTGCCACCAGTGAAGGCGCCCCAGCAAGTTACATAGATACGCAGTATTTT CATSEGAPASYIDTQYF
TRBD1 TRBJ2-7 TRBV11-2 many TGTGCCAGCAGCCCCTGGCGCCGGGACAGGGGGCCCCACGAGCAGTACTTC CASSPWRRDRGPHEQYF
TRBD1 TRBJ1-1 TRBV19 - TGTGCCAGTAGTATAGCGGACAGGGGGCTGGAAGCTTTCTTT CASSIADRGLEAFF
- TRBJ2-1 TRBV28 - TGTGCCAGCAGTTCCTCGGCGGAGTACTATGAGCAGTTCTTC CASSSSAEYYEQFF
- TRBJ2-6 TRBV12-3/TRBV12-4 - TGTGCCAGCATCCCGACAGTTAGCTCTGGGGCCAACGTCCTGACTTTC CASIPTVSSGANVLTF
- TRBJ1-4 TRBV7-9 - TGTGCCAGCAGCGATCACCTTTTAGGGGTAAATGAAAAACTGTTTTTT CASSDHLLGVNEKLFF
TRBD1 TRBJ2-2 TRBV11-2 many TGTGCCAGCAGTTCAGGGGGCACGGGAACCGGGGAGCTGTTTTTT CASSSGGTGTGELFF
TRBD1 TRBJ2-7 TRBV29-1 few TGCAGCGTTGTGACAGGGGGCACCAGCTCCTACGAGCAGTACTTC CSVVTGGTSSYEQYF
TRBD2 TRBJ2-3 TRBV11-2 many TGTGCCAGCAGCTTAGGGGTAGCGGGAACAGATACGCAGTATTTT CASSLGVAGTDTQYF
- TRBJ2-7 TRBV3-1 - TGTGCCAGCAGCCACGCAATAAACACCTACGAGCAGTACTTC CASSHAINTYEQYF
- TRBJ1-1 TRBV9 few TGTGCCAGCAGCGGGGGACGGAGAAACACTGAAGCTTTCTTT CASSGGRRNTEAFF
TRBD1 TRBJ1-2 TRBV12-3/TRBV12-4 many TGTGCCAGCAGTTCCTCCGGGACAGGGGGCTACACCTTC CASSSSGTGGYTF
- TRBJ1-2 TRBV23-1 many TGCGCCAGCAGTCAATCTATAAGGGACATTGAGCTTGAGGATGGCTACACCTTC CASSQSIRDIELEDGYTF
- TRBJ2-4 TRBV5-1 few TGCGCCAGCAGCTTGACTATTGGGGACAAAAACATTCAGTACTTC CASSLTIGDKNIQYF
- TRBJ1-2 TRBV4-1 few TGCGCCAGCAGCCAAGCCAATGGCTACACCTTC CASSQANGYTF
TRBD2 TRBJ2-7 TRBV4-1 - TGCGCCAGCAGCCAAGATAGGACTAGCGAGCAGTACTTC CASSQDRTSEQYF
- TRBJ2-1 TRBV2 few TGTGCCAGCCCCGGCCTCAGGGATACCCCCAATGAGCAGTTCTTC CASPGLRDTPNEQFF
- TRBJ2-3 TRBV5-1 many TGCGCCAGCAGCTTCGCGGACAGTTCGGGCACAGATACGCAGTATTTT CASSFADSSGTDTQYF